This T cell receptor beta chain came from a study of blood T cell repertoires in COVID-19. Participant-reported clinical history was the basis for cohort assignment. Cohort 3 donors counted as recovered after two negative PCRs, clearance, or resolved symptoms. Using immunoSEQ multiplex PCR, the repertoire was profiled, and TCRdb retains in-frame clones only, with some absent. The data hold around 250,000 clones, with approximately 82% observed a single time. The sample taken for sequencing was PBMCs or T cells enriched from blood (not recorded which). This sequence was found in a man aged 35-49 years who had recovered from COVID-19.

The CDR3 sequence is CASSARGHPNTEAFF. The DNA for the CDR3 is TGTGCCAGCAGCGCTAGGGGACACCCGAACACTGAAGCTTTCTTT. The V call is TRBV7-2, the J call TRBJ1-1, with D possibly being TRBD1 (6 bases). The germline V and J ends were trimmed by 5 bases and 1 base, with 14 bases remaining between them. The CDR3 extends over 15 amino acids. CDR1 and CDR2 from the germline V gene are SGHTA and FQGNSA.